The 16 T cell receptor beta chains listed next were all sequenced from one sample in a study of blood T cell repertoires in COVID-19 (dated by TCRdb to the early 2020s). The library was built by means of the immunoSEQ multiplex PCR assay. What TCRdb holds here is the immuneACCESS table cut down to in-frame rearrangements. Part of the clones is not present; checked against another copy, under half of the missing clones reflect an unresolved V gene, and the others are unexplained. This sample gives around 230,000 clones in total; roughly 80% of them show up just once. Jointly, the top ten make up more than 9.5% of the sample. The sample taken for sequencing was peripheral blood. These TCRs come from a woman older than 75 with acute or convalescent COVID-19.

The chain carries TRBV7-2 and TRBJ2-1; 8 positions agree with TRBD1. The ends lost 4 bases at V and 6 bases at J; junction bases unmatched: 2. Germline CDR1 is SGHTA and CDR2 is FQGNSA. The CDR3 sequence is 13 residues long. CDR3 DNA sequence: TGTGCCAGCAGCTCTACAGGGGGCAATGAGCAGTTCTTC. It is translated as CASSSTGGNEQFF.

V is TRBV9 and J is TRBJ1-2, with no clear D. Trimming shortened V by 4 bases and J by 3 bases, and 19 bases separated the two germline ends. CDR1 SGDLS and CDR2 YYNGEE come from the germline V gene. The CDR3 runs to 16 residues. The CDR3 spells CASSFSAGVDYYGYTF. The CDR3, as DNA: TGTGCCAGCAGCTTCTCCGCGGGCGTCGATTACTATGGCTACACCTTC.

The chain employs TRBV5-1 and TRBJ2-5; 7 bases align to TRBD2. Germline-derived CDR1 and CDR2 are SGHRS and YFSETQ. The CDR3 is 15 residues long. V was pared by 2 bases and J by 1 base, with 5 bases of the junction left unmatched. The CDR3 nucleotides read TGCGCCAGCAGCTTTGGGGGGGTAGTCCAAGAGACCCAGTACTTC. Its translation: CASSFGGVVQETQYF.

This sequence joins TRBV2 and TRBJ2-4; 8 bases are a match to TRBD2. Germline lookup yields CDR1 SNHLY and CDR2 FYNNEI. The CDR3 totals 17 residues. The V segment lost 5 bases and the J segment 3 bases; nucleotides outside the gene matches: 12. CDR3 DNA sequence: TGTGCCAGCAGTCCCCGGGGGGGAGCGGACTTCAAAAACATTCAGTACTTC. Translated: CASSPRGGADFKNIQYF.

The V call is TRBV28, the J call TRBJ2-1; the match to TRBD1 covers 8 bases. Germline V gene data show CDR1 as MDHEN and CDR2 as SYDVKM. CDR3 length equals 16 residues. Trimming at V came to 5 bases and at J to 9 bases, leaving 15 bases not matched to a gene. CDR3 sequence: CASSPSGQGNKGEQFF. The DNA for the CDR3 is TGTGCCAGCAGTCCATCAGGACAGGGAAATAAGGGTGAGCAGTTCTTC. Together with reference TRBV28 and TRBJ2-1, the CDR3 gives the full variable domain: DVKVTQSSRYLVKRTGEKVFLECVQDMDHENMFWYRQDPGLGLRLIYFSYDVKMKEKGDIPEGYSVSREKKERFSLILESASTNQTSMYLCASSPSGQGNKGEQFFGPGTRLTVL.

V is TRBV19 and J is TRBJ1-5; tentatively, D is TRBD1 (6 bases). Looked up from germline, CDR1 is LNHDA and CDR2 is SQIVND (reference sequence). V shed 7 bases and J shed 1 base, with 17 bases lying between them. The length of the CDR3 is 16 residues. The CDR3 region is CASTPPGERSNQPQHF. The CDR3 nucleotides are TGTGCCAGTACCCCCCCAGGGGAGAGAAGCAATCAGCCCCAGCATTTT.

The genes are TRBV6-6 and TRBJ2-7, with D maybe TRBD1 (7 bases). Germline V gives CDR1 MNHNY, CDR2 SVGAGI (reference sequence). Trimming removed 10 bases from V and 1 base from J, with 14 bases in between. This CDR3 is built from 13 residues. Written as DNA, the CDR3 is TGTGCCATCCGGGGGACAGCTTCCTACGAGCAGTACTTC. This codes for CAIRGTASYEQYF.

This clone was observed once. This chain connects TRBV29-1 to TRBJ2-7; possible D gene TRBD1, 5 bases. CDR1 and CDR2 (germline): SQVTM, ANQGSEA. V shed 6 bases and J shed 3 bases, with 9 bases lying between them. This CDR3 contains 11 residues. The CDR3 region has the DNA TGCAGCGTAGGCAGGGACTACGAGCAGTACTTC. Its protein is CSVGRDYEQYF.

The chain uses TRBV7-2 and TRBJ2-2; D call uncertain. Germline CDR1 and CDR2: SGHTA and FQGNSA. V lost 1 base and J lost 4, with 7 bases in between. There are 14 residues in the CDR3. This CDR3 is CASSLGRITGELFF. The CDR3 nucleotides are TGTGCCAGCAGCTTAGGGCGGATCACCGGGGAGCTGTTTTTT. Complete variable domain (other parts from reference TRBV7-2 and TRBJ2-2): GAGVSQSPSNKVTEKGKDVELRCDPISGHTALYWYRQSLGQGLEFLIYFQGNSAPDKSGLPSDRFSAERTGGSVSTLTIQRTQQEDSAVYLCASSLGRITGELFFGEGSRLTVL.

This clone turned up a few times. Other nucleotide sequences from this sample produce the same CDR3. V usage is TRBV28 and J usage is TRBJ2-7; D is unclear. Germline CDR1 is MDHEN and CDR2 is SYDVKM. The CDR3 spans 11 residues. Trimming took 2 bases from V and 4 from J, leaving 3 bases between them. CDR3 sequence reads: CASSLQYEQYF. The CDR3 region has the DNA TGTGCCAGCAGTTTACAATACGAGCAGTACTTC.

J is TRBJ1-1 and V is TRBV6-5; D unclear. The CDR3 extends over 13 amino acids. Trimming removed 5 bases from V and 4 bases from J, with 11 bases in between. The germline gives CDR1 MNHEY, CDR2 SVGAGI. CDR3 protein: CASSQRGSTEAFF. As DNA, the CDR3 is TGTGCCAGCAGTCAAAGAGGGAGCACTGAAGCTTTCTTT.

The gene calls are TRBV4-1 and TRBJ1-2; 8 positions agree with TRBD1. V dropped 0 bases and J dropped 5; count of bases not matched to a gene: 8. This CDR3 has 16 amino acids. Germline CDR1 MGHRA, CDR2 YSYEKL. CDR3 bases: TGCGCCAGCAGCCAAGATGGGTCCGGGACAGGTTATGGCTACACCTTC. Translated, it gives CASSQDGSGTGYGYTF.

The gene calls are TRBV7-2 and TRBJ1-5; 7 bases match TRBD1. The ends lost 1 base at V and 4 bases at J; junction bases unmatched: 4. CDR1 is SGHTA, CDR2 FQGNSA, per germline. CDR3 length equals 15 residues. The CDR3 DNA follows: TGTGCCAGCAGCTTAGGGGACAGCCATAATCAGCCCCAGCATTTT. Residues: CASSLGDSHNQPQHF.

The chain joins TRBV2 to TRBJ2-3; no reliable D call. CDR1 and CDR2 from the germline V gene are SNHLY and FYNNEI. Trimming cost V 8 bases and J 0 bases, with 3 bases left between them. The CDR3 contains 11 residues. The CDR3 here is CASGSTDTQYF. As DNA, the CDR3 is TGTGCCAGCGGCAGCACAGATACGCAGTATTTT.

This chain connects TRBV2 to TRBJ1-5; 10 bases are shared with TRBD1. CDR3 length equals 17 residues. With V trimmed by 5 bases and J by 1 base, 8 bases remained unmatched. Germline-derived CDR1 and CDR2 are SNHLY and FYNNEI. The CDR3 coding sequence is TGTGCCAGCAGTTGGGACAGGGGAGAATGGAGCAATCAGCCCCAGCATTTT. This translates into CASSWDRGEWSNQPQHF.

This rearrangement joins TRBV7-3 to TRBJ2-2; 9 nucleotides match TRBD1. Germline CDR1 reads SGHTA; CDR2 reads FQGTGA. V was pared by 5 bases and J by 5 bases, with 9 bases of the junction left unmatched. The CDR3 runs 16 residues. The CDR3 protein is CASSPWGTGSTGELFF. In DNA form, the CDR3 reads TGTGCCAGCAGCCCCTGGGGGACAGGGAGTACCGGGGAGCTGTTTTTT. Filled out from reference TRBV7-3 and TRBJ2-2, the complete variable domain reads GAGVSQTPSNKVTEKGKYVELRCDPISGHTALYWYRQSLGQGPEFLIYFQGTGAADDSGLPNDRFFAVRPEGSVSTLKIQRTERGDSAVYLCASSPWGTGSTGELFFGEGSRLTVL.